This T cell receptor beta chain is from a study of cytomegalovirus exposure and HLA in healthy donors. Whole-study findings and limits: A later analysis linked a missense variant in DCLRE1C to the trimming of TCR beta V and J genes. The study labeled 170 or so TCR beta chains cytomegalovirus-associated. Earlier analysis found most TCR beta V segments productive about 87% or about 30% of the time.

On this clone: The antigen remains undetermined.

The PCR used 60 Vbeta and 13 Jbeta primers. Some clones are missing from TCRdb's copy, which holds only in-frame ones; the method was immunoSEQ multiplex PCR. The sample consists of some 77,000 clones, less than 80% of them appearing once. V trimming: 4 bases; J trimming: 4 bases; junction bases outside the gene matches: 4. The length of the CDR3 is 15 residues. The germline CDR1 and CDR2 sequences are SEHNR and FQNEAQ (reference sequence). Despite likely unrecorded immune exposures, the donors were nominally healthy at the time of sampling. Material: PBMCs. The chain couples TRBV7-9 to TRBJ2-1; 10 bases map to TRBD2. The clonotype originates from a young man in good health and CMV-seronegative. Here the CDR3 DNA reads TGTGCCAGCAGCTCGACTAGCGGGCTTTACAATGAGCAGTTCTTC. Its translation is CASSSTSGLYNEQFF.